This T cell receptor beta chain was profiled in a study of blood T cell repertoires in COVID-19. Study-wide context: From the United States, Italy and Spain came samples of acute and convalescent COVID-19. T cells, B-cell-depleted T cells, or PBMCs supplied cDNA or gDNA.

Trimming cost V 4 bases and J 5 bases, with 18 bases left between them. Germline CDR1 is MGHRA and CDR2 is YSYEKL. CDR3 length: 15 amino acids. Generated by immunoSEQ multiplex PCR, the TCRdb table keeps only in-frame clones and is missing some. The sample gives roughly 330,000 clones, around 82% of which show up once; roughly 1.1% is in the top ten. This receptor was taken from a woman in her fifties or sixties with acute or convalescent COVID-19. Sample: peripheral blood. This chain uses TRBV4-1 with TRBJ2-7; TRBD2 might be the D (7 bases). The CDR3 here is CASSRLGGGVDEQYV. CDR3 DNA: TGCGCCAGCAGCCGGCTCGGCGGGGGCGTGGACGAGCAGTACGTC.